Sequencing of this T cell receptor (beta chain) was carried out in a study of blood T cell repertoires in COVID-19. On the study more broadly: From the United States, Italy and Spain came samples of acute and convalescent COVID-19.

V lost 6 bases, J lost 5 bases, and 8 bases stayed unmatched. This CDR3 spans 15 amino acids. Germline V gene sequence: CDR1 MNHEY, CDR2 SVGAGI. Assay: immunoSEQ multiplex PCR; the TCRdb copy retains only in-frame clones and omits some. This sample carries 200,000 or so clones, under 90% of them seen once, and the ten largest clones take approximately 4.8%. There are a few counts of this clone. Up to 2 weeks before entering the study, exposed participants had met a COVID-19 case. Sequencing input: PBMCs or T cells enriched from blood (not recorded which). The receptor was isolated from a woman aged 45-65 years who had been exposed to COVID-19. The J gene is TRBJ2-5, the V gene TRBV6-5; TRBD2 matches at 11 bases. The CDR3 spells CASSASGGSRETQYF. As DNA, the CDR3 is TGTGCCAGCAGCGCTAGCGGGGGGTCACGGGAGACCCAGTACTTC.